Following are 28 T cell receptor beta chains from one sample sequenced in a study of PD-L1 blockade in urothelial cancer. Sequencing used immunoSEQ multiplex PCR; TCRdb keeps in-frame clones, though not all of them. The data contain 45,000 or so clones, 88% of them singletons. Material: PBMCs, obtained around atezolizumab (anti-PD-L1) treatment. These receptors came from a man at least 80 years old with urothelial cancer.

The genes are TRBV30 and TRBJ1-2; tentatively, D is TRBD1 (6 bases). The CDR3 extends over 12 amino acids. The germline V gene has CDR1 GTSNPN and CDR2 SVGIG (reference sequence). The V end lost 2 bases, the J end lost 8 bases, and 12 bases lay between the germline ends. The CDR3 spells CAWSTGSGGYTF. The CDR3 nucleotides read TGTGCCTGGAGTACAGGGTCAGGAGGCTACACCTTC.

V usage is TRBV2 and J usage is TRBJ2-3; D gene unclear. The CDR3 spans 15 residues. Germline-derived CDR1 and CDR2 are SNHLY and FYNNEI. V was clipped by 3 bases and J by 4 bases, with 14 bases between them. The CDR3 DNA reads TGTGCCAGCAGTGACTGGCAGGTCGGATCAGATACGCAGTATTTT. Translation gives CASSDWQVGSDTQYF.

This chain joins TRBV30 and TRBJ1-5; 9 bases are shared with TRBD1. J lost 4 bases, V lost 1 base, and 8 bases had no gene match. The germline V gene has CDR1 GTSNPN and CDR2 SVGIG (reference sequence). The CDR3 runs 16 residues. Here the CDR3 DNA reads TGTGCCTGGAGTGCGACCGGGACAGGGTGGAATCAGCCCCAGCATTTT. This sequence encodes CAWSATGTGWNQPQHF.

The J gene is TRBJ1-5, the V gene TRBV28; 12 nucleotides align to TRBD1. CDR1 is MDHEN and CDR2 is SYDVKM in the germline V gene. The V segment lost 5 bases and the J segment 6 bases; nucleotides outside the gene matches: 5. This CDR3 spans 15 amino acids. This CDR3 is CASSQGQGAFQPQHF. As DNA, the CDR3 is TGTGCCAGCAGTCAGGGACAGGGGGCTTTTCAGCCCCAGCATTTT.

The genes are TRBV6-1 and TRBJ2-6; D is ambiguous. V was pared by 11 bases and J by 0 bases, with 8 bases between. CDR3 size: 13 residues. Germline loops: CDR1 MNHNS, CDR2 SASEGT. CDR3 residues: CAGGTSGANVLTF. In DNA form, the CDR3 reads TGTGCCGGCGGTACCTCTGGGGCCAACGTCCTGACTTTC.

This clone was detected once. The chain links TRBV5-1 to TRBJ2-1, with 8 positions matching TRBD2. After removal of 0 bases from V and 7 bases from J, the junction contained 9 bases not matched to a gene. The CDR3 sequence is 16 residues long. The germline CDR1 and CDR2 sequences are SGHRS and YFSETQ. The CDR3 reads CASSLAPSGSRNEQFF. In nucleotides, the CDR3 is TGCGCCAGCAGCTTGGCCCCCAGCGGGAGTAGGAATGAGCAGTTCTTC. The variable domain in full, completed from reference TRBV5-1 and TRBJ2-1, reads KAGVTQTPRYLIKTRGQQVTLSCSPISGHRSVSWYQQTPGQGLQFLFEYFSETQRNKGNFPGRFSGRQFSNSRSEMNVSTLELGDSALYLCASSLAPSGSRNEQFFGPGTRLTVL.

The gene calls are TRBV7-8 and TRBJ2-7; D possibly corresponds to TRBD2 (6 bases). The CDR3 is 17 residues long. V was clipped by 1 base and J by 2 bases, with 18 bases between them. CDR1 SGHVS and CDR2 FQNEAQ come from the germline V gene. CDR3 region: CASSLGYSGTSPYEQYF. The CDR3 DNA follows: TGTGCCAGCAGCTTAGGTTATTCGGGGACTTCTCCCTACGAGCAGTACTTC.

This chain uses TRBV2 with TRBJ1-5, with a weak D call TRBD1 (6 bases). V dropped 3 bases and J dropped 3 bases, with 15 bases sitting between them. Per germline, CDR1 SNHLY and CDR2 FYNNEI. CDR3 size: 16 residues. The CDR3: CASSDSVRTVNQPQHF. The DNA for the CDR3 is TGTGCCAGCAGTGATTCAGTCCGGACAGTCAATCAGCCCCAGCATTTT.

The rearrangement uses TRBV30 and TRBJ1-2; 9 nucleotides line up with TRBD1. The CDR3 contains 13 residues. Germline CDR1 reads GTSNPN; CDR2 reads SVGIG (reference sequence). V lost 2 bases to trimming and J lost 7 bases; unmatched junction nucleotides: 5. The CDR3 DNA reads TGTGCCTGGAGTATGGGACAGGGTGGTGGCTACACCTTC. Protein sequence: CAWSMGQGGGYTF.

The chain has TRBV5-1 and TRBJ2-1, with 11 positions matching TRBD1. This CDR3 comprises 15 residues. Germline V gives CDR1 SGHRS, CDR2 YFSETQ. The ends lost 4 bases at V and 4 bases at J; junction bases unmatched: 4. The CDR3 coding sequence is TGCGCCAGCAGCCTAGGGACAGGGGGTTACAATGAGCAGTTCTTC. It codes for CASSLGTGGYNEQFF.

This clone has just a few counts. As DNA, the CDR3 is TGTGCCAGCAGCCTCCGGAGTGCTGAAGCTTTCTTT. As protein: CASSLRSAEAFF. The chain joins TRBV14 to TRBJ1-1; no reliable D call. CDR3 size: 12 residues. Germline CDR1 reads SGHDN; CDR2 reads FVKESK. V lost 4 bases and J 6 bases, leaving 9 bases between the germline ends.

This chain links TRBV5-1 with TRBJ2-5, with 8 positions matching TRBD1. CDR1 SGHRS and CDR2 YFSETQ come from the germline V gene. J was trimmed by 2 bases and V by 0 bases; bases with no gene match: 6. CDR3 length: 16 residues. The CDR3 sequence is CASSLGQGAAQETQYF. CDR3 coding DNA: TGCGCCAGCAGCTTGGGGCAGGGGGCTGCACAAGAGACCCAGTACTTC. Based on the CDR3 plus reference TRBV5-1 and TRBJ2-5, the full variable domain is KAGVTQTPRYLIKTRGQQVTLSCSPISGHRSVSWYQQTPGQGLQFLFEYFSETQRNKGNFPGRFSGRQFSNSRSEMNVSTLELGDSALYLCASSLGQGAAQETQYFGPGTRLLVL.

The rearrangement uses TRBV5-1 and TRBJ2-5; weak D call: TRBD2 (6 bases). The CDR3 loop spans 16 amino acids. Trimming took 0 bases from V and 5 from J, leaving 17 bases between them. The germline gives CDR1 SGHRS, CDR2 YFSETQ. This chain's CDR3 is CASSLEGGRGMETQYF. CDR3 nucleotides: TGCGCCAGCAGCTTGGAAGGAGGGAGAGGAATGGAGACCCAGTACTTC.

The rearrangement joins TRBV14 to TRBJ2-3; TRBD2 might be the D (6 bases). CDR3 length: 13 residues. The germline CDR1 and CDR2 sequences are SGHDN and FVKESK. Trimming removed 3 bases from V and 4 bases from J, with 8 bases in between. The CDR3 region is CASSQPGADTQYF. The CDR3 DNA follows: TGTGCCAGCAGCCAGCCGGGGGCAGATACGCAGTATTTT.

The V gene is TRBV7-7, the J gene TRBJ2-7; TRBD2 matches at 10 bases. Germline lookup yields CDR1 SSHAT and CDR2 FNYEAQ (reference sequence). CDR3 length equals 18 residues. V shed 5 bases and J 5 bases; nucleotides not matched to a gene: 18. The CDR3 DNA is TGTGCCAGCAGCGAGAACCTCGAGCGGGAGGGCCGAGAAGACGAGCAGTACTTC. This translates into CASSENLEREGREDEQYF.

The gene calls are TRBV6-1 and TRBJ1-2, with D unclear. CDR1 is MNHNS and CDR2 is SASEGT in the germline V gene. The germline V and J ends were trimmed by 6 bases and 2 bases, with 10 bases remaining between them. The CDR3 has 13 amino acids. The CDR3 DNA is TGTGCCAGCAGAGGTCCACAGAACTATGGCTACACCTTC. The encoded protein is CASRGPQNYGYTF.

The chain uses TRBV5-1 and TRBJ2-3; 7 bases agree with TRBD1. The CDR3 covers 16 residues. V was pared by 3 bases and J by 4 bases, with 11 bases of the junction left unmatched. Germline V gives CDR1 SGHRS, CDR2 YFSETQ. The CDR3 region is CASSSGQSFPPDTQYF. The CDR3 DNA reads TGCGCCAGCAGCTCGGGACAGTCTTTCCCACCAGATACGCAGTATTTT.

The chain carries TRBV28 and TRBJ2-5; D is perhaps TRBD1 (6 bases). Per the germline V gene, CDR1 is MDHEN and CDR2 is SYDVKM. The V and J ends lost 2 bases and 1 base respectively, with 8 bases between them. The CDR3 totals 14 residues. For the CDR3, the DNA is TGTGCCAGCAGTTTAGGGACACGCCAAGAGACCCAGTACTTC. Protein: CASSLGTRQETQYF.

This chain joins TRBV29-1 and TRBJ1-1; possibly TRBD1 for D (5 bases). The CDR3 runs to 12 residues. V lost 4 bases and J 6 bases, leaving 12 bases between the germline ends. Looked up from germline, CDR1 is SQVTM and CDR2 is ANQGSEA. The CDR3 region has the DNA TGCAGCGTTGTCCGCCGGGGGGCTGAAGCTTTCTTT. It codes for CSVVRRGAEAFF.

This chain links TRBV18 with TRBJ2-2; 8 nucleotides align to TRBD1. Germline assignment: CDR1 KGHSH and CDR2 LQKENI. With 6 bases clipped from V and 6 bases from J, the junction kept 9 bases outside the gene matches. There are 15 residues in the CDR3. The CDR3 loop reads CASSAGQGKAGELFF. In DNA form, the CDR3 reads TGTGCCAGCTCCGCCGGACAGGGAAAGGCCGGGGAGCTGTTTTTT.

CDR3 sequence (DNA): TGTGCCAGCAGTGAGGTCGGGGGATCCTACGAGCAGTACTTC. This encodes CASSEVGGSYEQYF. The chain combines TRBV6-1 with TRBJ2-7; perhaps TRBD2 as D (6 bases). V lost 3 bases and J lost 1, with 10 bases in between. The CDR3 covers 14 residues. Germline V gene sequence: CDR1 MNHNS, CDR2 SASEGT.

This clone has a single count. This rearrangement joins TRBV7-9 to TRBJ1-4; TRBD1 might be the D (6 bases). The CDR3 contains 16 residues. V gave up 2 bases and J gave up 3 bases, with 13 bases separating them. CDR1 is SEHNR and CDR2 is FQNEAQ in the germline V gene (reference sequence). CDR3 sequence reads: CASSLWGGQSNEKLFF. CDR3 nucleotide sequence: TGTGCCAGCAGCTTATGGGGCGGACAGTCTAATGAAAAACTGTTTTTT.

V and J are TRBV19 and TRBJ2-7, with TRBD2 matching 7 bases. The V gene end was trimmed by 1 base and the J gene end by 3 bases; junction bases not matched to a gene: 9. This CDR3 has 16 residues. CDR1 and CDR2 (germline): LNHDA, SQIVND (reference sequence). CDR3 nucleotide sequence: TGTGCCAGTAGTATAGGTGCTAGCGGAGCAGGCTACGAGCAGTACTTC. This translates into CASSIGASGAGYEQYF.

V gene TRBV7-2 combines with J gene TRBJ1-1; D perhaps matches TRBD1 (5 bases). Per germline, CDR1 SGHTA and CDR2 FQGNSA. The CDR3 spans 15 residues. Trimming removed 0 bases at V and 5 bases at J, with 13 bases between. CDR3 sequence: CASSLASRVKTEAFF. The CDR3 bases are TGTGCCAGCAGCTTAGCGTCCAGGGTAAAAACTGAAGCTTTCTTT.

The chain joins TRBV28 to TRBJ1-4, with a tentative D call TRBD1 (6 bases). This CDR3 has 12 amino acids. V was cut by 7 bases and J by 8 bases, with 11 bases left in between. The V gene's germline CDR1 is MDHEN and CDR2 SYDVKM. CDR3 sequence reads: CASNRAVEKLFF. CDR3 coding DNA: TGTGCCAGCAACAGGGCCGTCGAAAAACTGTTTTTT.

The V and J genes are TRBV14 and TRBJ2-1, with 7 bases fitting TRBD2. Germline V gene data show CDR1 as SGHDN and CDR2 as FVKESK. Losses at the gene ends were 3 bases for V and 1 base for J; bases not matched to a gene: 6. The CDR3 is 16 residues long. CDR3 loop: CASSQPELASYNEQFF. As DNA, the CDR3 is TGTGCCAGCAGCCAGCCCGAACTAGCGTCCTACAATGAGCAGTTCTTC.

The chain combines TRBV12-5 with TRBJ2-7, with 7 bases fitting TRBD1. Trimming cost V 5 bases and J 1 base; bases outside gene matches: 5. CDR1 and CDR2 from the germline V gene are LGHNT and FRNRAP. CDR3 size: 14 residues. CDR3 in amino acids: CASGGETGSYEQYF. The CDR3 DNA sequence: TGTGCTAGTGGTGGGGAGACAGGGTCCTACGAGCAGTACTTC. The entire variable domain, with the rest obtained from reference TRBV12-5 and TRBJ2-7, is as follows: DARVTQTPRHKVTEMGQEVTMRCQPILGHNTVFWYRQTMMQGLELLAYFRNRAPLDDSGMPKDRFSAEMPDATLATLKIQPSEPRDSAVYFCASGGETGSYEQYFGPGTRLTVT.

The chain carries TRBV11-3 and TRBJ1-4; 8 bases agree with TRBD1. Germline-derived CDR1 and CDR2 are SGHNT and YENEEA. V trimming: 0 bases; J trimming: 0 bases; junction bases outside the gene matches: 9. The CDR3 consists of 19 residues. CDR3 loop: CASSLDLRGLRATNEKLFF. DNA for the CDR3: TGTGCCAGCAGCTTAGATCTCAGGGGGCTTAGGGCAACTAATGAAAAACTGTTTTTT.